This T cell receptor beta chain originates from a study of blood T cell repertoires in COVID-19. Study information: The United States, Italy and Spain were the sources of the acute and convalescent COVID-19 samples. From T cells, B-cell-depleted T cells, or PBMCs came the material, which was cDNA or gDNA.

V shed 6 bases and J shed 8 bases, with 16 bases lying between them. Per the germline V gene, CDR1 is WNHNN and CDR2 is SYGVQD (reference sequence). This CDR3 has 14 residues. Per the original methods: From reference gene primer amplification, estimates of nucleated cell counts were derived. Assay used: immunoSEQ multiplex PCR; TCRdb lists only in-frame clones, some missing. Clone size and the V and J calls come from that table; the DNA yielded D and trimming. The table shows about 53,000 clones, with approximately 82% occurring only once. The sequenced material came from peripheral blood. This clonotype was sampled from a human donor in a cohort sampled during active COVID-19. The chain couples TRBV10-1 to TRBJ1-4; D perhaps matches TRBD1 (6 bases). CDR3 protein: CASRPGQHQEKLFF. The CDR3 DNA is TGCGCCAGCAGACCCGGACAGCATCAAGAAAAACTGTTTTTT.